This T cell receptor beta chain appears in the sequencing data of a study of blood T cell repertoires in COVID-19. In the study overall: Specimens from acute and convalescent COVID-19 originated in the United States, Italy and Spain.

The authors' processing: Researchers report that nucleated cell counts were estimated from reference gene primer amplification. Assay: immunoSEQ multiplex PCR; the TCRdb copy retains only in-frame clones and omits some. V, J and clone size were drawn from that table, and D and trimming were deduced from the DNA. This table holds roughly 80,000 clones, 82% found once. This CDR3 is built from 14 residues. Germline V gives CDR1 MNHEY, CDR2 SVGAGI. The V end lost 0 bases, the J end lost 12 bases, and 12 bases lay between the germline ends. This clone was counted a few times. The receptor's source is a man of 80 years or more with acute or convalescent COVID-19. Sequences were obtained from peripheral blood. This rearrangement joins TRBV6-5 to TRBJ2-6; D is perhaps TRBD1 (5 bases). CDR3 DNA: TGTGCCAGCAGTTACTCGCAGGGTTCAATCGTCCTGACTTTC. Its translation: CASSYSQGSIVLTF.